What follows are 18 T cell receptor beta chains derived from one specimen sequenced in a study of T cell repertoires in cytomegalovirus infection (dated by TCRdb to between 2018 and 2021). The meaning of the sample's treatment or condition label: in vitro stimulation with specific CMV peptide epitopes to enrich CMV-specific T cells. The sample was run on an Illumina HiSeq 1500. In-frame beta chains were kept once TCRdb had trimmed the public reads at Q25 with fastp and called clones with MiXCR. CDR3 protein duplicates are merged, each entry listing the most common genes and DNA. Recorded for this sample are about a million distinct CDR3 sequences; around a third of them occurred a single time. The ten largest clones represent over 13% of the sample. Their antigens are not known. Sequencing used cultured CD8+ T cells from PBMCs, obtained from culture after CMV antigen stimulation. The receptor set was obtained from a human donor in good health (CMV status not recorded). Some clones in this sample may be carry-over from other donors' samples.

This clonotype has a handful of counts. CDR3 residues: CASTPANRVTQYF. The DNA of the CDR3 is TGTGCCAGCACCCCCGCAAATCGCGTGACCCAGTACTTC. This sequence joins TRBV7-9 and TRBJ2-5; no clear D. Germline V gene sequence: CDR1 SEHNR, CDR2 FQNEAQ (reference sequence). CDR3 length: 13 amino acids. V was shortened by 7 bases and J by 7 bases, with 16 bases between the two germline ends.

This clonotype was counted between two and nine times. Here the CDR3 reads CASNPEQFF. DNA of the CDR3: TGTGCCAGCAATCCTGAGCAGTTCTTC. The gene calls are TRBV27 and TRBJ2-1; D unresolved. Germline CDR1 reads MNHEY; CDR2 reads SMNVEV (reference sequence). V dropped 7 bases and J dropped 9 bases, with 4 bases sitting between them. This CDR3 contains 9 residues.

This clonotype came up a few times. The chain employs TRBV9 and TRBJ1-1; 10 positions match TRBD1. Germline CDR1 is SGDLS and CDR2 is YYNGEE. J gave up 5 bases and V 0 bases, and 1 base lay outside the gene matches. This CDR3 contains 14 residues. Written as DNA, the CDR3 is TGTGCCAGCAGCGTAGAGGACAGGGGGACTGAAGCTTTCTTT. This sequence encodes CASSVEDRGTEAFF. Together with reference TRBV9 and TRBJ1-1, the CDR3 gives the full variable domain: DSGVTQTPKHLITATGQRVTLRCSPRSGDLSVYWYQQSLDQGLQFLIQYYNGEERAKGNILERFSAQQFPDLHSELNLSSLELGDSALYFCASSVEDRGTEAFFGQGTRLTVV.

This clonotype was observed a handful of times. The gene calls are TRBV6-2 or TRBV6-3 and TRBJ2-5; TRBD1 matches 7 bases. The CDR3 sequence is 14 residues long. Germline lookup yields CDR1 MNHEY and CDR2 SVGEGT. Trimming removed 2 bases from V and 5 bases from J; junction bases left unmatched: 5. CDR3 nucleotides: TGTGCCAGCAGTTACAGGAGCAGGGGGGAGACCCAGTACTTC. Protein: CASSYRSRGETQYF.

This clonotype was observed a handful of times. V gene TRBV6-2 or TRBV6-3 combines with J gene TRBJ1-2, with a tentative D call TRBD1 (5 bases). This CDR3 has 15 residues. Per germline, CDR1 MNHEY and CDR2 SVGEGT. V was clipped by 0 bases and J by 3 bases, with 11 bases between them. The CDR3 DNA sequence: TGTGCCAGCAGTTACTCGCCGACAGCTGACTATGGCTACACCTTC. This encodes CASSYSPTADYGYTF.

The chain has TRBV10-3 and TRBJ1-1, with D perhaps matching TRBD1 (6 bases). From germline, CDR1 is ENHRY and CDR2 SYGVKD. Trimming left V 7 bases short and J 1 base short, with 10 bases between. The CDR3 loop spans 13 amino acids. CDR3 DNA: TGTGCCATCACCGGGACACCGAACACTGAAGCTTTCTTT. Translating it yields CAITGTPNTEAFF.

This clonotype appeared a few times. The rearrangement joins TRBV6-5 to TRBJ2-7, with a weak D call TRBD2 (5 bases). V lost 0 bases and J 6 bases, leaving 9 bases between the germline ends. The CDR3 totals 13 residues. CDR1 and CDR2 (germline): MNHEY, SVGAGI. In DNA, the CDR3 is TGTGCCAGCAGTTACTCGACGGGATCCGAGCAGTACGTC. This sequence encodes CASSYSTGSEQYV.

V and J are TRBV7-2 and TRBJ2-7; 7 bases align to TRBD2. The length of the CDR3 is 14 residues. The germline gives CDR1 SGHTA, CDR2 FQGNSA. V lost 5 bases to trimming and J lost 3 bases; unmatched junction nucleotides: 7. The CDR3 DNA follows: TGTGCCAGCAGCCCCTTGGGGGGGGGCTACGAGCAGTACGTC. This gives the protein CASSPLGGGYEQYV.

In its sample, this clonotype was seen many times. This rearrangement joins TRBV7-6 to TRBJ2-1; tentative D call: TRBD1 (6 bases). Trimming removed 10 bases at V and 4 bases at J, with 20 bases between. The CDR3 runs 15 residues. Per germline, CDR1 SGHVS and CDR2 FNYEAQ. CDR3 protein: CATTSTGGIYNEQFF. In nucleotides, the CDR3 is TGTGCCACCACGTCGACAGGCGGTATATACAATGAGCAGTTCTTC.

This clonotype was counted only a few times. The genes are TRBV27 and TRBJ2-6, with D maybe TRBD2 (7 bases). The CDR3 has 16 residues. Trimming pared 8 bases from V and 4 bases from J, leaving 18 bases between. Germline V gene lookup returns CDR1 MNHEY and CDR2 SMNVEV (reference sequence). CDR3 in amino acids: CASRPRGGVGANVLTF. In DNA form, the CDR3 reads TGTGCCAGCCGTCCGAGGGGGGGGGTCGGGGCCAACGTCCTGACTTTC.

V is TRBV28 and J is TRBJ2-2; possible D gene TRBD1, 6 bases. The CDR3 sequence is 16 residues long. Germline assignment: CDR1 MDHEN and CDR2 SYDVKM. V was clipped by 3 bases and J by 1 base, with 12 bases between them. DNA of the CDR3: TGTGCCAGCAGTTTGGCAGGGGCGTTGAACACCGGGGAGCTGTTTTTT. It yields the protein CASSLAGALNTGELFF.

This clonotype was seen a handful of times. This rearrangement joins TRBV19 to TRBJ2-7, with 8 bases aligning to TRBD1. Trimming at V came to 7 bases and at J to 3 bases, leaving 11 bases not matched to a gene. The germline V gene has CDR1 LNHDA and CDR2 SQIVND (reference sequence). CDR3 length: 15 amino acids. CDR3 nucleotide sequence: TGTGCCAGTACCCCCGGGACAGGCGCTGGCTACGAGCAGTACTTC. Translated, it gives CASTPGTGAGYEQYF.

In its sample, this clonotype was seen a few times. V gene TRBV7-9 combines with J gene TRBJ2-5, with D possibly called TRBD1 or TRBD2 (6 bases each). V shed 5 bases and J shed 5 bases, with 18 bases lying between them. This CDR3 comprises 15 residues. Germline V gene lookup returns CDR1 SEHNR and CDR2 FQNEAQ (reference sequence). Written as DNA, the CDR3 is TGTGCCAGCAGCAGAAACACGGGGGCCCGGGAGACCCAGTACTTC. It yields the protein CASSRNTGARETQYF.

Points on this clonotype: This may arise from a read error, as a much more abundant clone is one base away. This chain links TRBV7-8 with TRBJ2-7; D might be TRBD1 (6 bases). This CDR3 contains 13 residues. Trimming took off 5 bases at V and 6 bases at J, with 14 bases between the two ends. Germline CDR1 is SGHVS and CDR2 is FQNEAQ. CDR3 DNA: TGTGCCAGCAGCCCCGACCAGACAGGCGAGCAGTACGTC. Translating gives CASSPDQTGEQYV.

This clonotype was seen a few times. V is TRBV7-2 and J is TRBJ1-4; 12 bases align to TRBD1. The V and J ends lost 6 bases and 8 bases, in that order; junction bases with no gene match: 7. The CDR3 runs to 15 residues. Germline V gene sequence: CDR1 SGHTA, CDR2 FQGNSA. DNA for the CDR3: TGTGCCAGCAGGGGCGGGGACAGGGGGCGAGAAAAACTGTTTTTT. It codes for CASRGGDRGREKLFF.

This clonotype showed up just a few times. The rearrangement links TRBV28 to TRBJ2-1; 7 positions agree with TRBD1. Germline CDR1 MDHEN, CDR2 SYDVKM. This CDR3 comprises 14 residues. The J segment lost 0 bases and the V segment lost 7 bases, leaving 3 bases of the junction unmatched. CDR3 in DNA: TGTGCCAGCACCCGACAGGGCTCCTACAATGAGCAGTTCTTC. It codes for CASTRQGSYNEQFF.

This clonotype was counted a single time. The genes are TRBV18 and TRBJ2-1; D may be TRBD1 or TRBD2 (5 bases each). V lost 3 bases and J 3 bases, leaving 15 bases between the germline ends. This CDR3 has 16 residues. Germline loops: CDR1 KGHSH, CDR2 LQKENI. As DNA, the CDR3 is TGTGCCAGCTCACCCCCAGAGGGACCGAACTACAATGAGCAGTTCTTC. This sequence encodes CASSPPEGPNYNEQFF.

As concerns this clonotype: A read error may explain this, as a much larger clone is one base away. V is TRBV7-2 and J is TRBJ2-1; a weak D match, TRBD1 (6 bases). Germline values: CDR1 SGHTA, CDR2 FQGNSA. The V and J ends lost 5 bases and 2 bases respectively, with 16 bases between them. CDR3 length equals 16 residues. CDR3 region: CASSPSDRFAYNEQFF. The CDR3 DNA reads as TGTGCCAGCAGCCCCTCCGACAGGTTCGCCTACAATGAGCAGTTCTTC.